This entry lists 8 T cell receptor beta chains sequenced from one sample in a study of blood T cell repertoires in COVID-19. Some clones are missing from TCRdb's copy, which holds only in-frame ones; the method was immunoSEQ multiplex PCR. The table includes approximately 350,000 clones, 88% detected once. Sequencing was carried out using peripheral blood. The source of these receptors is a woman in her seventies with COVID-19, enrolled during active disease.

The V call is TRBV27, the J call TRBJ1-1; unclear D gene. The germline gives CDR1 MNHEY, CDR2 SMNVEV (reference sequence). The length of the CDR3 is 15 residues. The V end lost 5 bases, the J end lost 1 base, and 14 bases lay between the germline ends. CDR3 in DNA: TGTGCCAGCAGTGGAGGTGCTCTGGGGAACACTGAAGCTTTCTTT. Translating it yields CASSGGALGNTEAFF.

The chain combines TRBV2 with TRBJ1-1; 7 nucleotides match TRBD1. Germline assignment: CDR1 SNHLY and CDR2 FYNNEI. CDR3 length: 12 amino acids. The ends lost 7 bases at V and 8 bases at J; junction bases unmatched: 7. CDR3 in amino acids: CASTWTGKEAFF. In nucleotides, the CDR3 is TGTGCCAGCACCTGGACAGGAAAGGAAGCTTTCTTT.

The chain has TRBV18 and TRBJ2-5; 7 bases fit TRBD1. The length of the CDR3 is 14 residues. CDR1 is KGHSH, CDR2 LQKENI, per germline. With 6 bases clipped from V and 5 bases from J, the junction kept 9 bases outside the gene matches. In DNA form, the CDR3 reads TGTGCCAGCTCCACGACAGGGCTCCAGGAGACCCAGTACTTC. It yields the protein CASSTTGLQETQYF.

CDR3 sequence (DNA): TGCAGTGCTAGTGATGCGGGAGGTCGGACTGAAGCTTTCTTT. Its translation: CSASDAGGRTEAFF. The chain carries TRBV20-1 and TRBJ1-1; D unclear. Germline lookup yields CDR1 DFQATT and CDR2 SNEGSKA (reference sequence). The CDR3 covers 14 residues. V was pared by 3 bases and J by 5 bases, with 16 bases between.

In this sample, this clone turned up once. This sequence joins TRBV20-1 and TRBJ1-1; perhaps TRBD1 as D (6 bases). Trimming took off 3 bases at V and 1 base at J, with 12 bases between the two ends. The germline V gene encodes CDR1 DFQATT and CDR2 SNEGSKA (reference sequence). The CDR3 consists of 14 residues. CDR3 region: CSASNQGRNTEAFF. For the CDR3, the DNA is TGCAGTGCTAGTAATCAGGGGCGGAACACTGAAGCTTTCTTT.

The chain is built from TRBV6-2 or TRBV6-3 and TRBJ1-2, with D uncertain. Germline lookup yields CDR1 MNHEY and CDR2 SVGEGT. V shed 3 bases and J shed 2 bases, with 16 bases lying between them. The CDR3 is 16 residues long. The CDR3 loop is CASSYFRRASNYGYTF. DNA of the CDR3: TGTGCCAGCAGTTATTTTCGGAGGGCTTCGAACTATGGCTACACCTTC.

This chain links TRBV7-2 with TRBJ2-7; a weak D match, TRBD2 (6 bases). Per the germline V gene, CDR1 is SGHTA and CDR2 is FQGNSA. The CDR3 has 15 amino acids. The V gene lost 1 base and the J gene lost 3 bases, with 13 bases spanning the gap. For the CDR3, the DNA is TGTGCCAGCAGCTTAGTAGTTGGGACTGTCTACGAGCAGTACTTC. It translates to CASSLVVGTVYEQYF.

The rearrangement uses TRBV4-1 and TRBJ1-1, with 9 bases identical to TRBD1. The CDR3 has 14 residues. Trimming at V came to 3 bases and at J to 3 bases, leaving 2 bases not matched to a gene. Germline V gene data show CDR1 as MGHRA and CDR2 as YSYEKL. As DNA, the CDR3 is TGCGCCAGCAGCCACGGGACAGGGTACACTGAAGCTTTCTTT. It is translated as CASSHGTGYTEAFF.